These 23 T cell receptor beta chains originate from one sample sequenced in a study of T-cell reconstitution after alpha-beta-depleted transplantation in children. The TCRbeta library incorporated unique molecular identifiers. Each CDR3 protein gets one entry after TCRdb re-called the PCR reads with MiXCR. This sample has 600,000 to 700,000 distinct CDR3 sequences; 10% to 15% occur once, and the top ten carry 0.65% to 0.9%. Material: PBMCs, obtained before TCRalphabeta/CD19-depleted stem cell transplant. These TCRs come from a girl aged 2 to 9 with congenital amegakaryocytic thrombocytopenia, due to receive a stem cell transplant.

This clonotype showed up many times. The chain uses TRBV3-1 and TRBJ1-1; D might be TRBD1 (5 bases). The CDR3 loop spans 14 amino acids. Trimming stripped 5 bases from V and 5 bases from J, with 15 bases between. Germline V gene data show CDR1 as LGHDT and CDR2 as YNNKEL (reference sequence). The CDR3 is CASSLQGLRTEAFF. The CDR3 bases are TGTGCCAGCAGCTTGCAGGGTTTGAGGACTGAAGCTTTCTTT. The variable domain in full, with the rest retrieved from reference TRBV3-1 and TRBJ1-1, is DTAVSQTPKYLVTQMGNDKSIKCEQNLGHDTMYWYKQDSKKFLKIMFSYNNKELIINETVPNRFSPKSPDKAHLNLHINSLELGDSAVYFCASSLQGLRTEAFFGQGTRLTVV.

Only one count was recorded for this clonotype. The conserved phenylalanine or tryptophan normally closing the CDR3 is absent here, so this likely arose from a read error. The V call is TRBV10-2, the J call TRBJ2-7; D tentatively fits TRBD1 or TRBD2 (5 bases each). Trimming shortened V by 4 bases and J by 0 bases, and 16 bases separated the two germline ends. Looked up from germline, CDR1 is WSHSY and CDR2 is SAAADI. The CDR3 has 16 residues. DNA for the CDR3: TGCGCCAGCAGTGGGGGGAGCGGAGGTTCCTCCTACGAGCAGTACTTA. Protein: CASSGGSGGSSYEQYL.

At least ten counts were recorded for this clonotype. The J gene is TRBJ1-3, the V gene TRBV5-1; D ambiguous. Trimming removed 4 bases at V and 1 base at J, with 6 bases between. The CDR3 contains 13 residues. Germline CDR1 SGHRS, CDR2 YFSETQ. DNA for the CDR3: TGCGCCAGCAGCCTAATATCTGGAAACACCATATATTTT. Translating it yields CASSLISGNTIYF.

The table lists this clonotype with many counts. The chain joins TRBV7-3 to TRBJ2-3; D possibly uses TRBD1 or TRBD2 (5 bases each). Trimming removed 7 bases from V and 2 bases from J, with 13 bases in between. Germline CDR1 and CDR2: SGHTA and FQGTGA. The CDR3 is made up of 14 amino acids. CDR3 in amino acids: CASKPGPLTDTQYF. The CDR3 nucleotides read TGTGCCAGCAAGCCGGGACCCCTCACAGATACGCAGTATTTT.

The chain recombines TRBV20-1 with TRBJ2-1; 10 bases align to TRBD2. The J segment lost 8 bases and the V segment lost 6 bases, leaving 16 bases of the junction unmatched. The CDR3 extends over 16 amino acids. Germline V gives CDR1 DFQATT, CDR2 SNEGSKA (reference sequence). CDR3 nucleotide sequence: TGCAGTGCCCAACCGACGAGCGGGAGGGCCATCGATGAGCAGTTCTTC. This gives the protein CSAQPTSGRAIDEQFF.

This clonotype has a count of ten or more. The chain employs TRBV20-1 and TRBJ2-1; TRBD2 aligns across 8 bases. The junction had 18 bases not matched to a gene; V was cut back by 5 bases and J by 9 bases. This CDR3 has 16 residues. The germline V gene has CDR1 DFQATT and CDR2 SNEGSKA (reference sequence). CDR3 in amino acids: CSAQGPGGPVVGEQFF. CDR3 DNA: TGCAGTGCTCAGGGGCCGGGAGGGCCAGTAGTAGGTGAGCAGTTCTTC.

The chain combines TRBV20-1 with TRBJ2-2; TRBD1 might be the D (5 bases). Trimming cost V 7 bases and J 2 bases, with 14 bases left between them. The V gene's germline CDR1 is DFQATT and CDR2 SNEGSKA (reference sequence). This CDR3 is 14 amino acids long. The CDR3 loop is CSGGWMRNTGELFF. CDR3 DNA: TGCAGTGGGGGCTGGATGCGAAACACCGGGGAGCTGTTTTTT.

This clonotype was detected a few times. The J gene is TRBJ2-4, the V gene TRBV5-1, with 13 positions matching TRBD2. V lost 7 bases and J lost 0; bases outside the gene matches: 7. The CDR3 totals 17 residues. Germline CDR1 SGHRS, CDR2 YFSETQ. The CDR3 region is CASGPGLAGQAKNIQYF. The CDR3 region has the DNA TGCGCCAGCGGACCGGGACTAGCGGGGCAAGCCAAAAACATTCAGTACTTC.

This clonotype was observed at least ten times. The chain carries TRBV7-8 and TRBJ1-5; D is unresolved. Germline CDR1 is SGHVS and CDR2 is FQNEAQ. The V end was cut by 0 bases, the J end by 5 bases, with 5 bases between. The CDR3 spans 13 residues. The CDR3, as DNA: TGTGCCAGCAGCTTAGCGCAGGATCAGCCCCAGCATTTT. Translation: CASSLAQDQPQHF.

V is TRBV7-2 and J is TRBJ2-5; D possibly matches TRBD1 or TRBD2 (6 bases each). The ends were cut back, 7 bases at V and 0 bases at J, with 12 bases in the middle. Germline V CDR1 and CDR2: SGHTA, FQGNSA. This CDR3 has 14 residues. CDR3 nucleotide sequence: TGTGCCAGCATCCTAGGGGGGTACCAAGAGACCCAGTACTTC. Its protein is CASILGGYQETQYF.

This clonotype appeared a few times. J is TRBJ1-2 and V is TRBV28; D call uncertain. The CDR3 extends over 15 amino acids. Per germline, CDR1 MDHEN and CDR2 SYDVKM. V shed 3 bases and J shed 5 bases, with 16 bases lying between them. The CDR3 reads CASSFPYPEGYGYTF. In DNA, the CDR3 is TGTGCCAGCAGTTTCCCTTACCCCGAAGGATATGGCTACACCTTC.

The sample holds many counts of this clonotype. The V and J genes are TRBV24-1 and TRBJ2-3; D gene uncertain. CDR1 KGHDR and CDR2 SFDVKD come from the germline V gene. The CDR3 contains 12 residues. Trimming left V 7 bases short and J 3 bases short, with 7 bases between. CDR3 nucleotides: TGTGCCACCAGCAGCCCGACAGATACGCAGTATTTT. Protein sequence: CATSSPTDTQYF.

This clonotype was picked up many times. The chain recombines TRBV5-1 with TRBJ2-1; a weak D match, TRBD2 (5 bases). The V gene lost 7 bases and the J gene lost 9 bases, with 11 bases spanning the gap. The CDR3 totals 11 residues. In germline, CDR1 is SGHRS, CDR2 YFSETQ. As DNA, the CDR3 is TGCGCCAGCCAGGTAGGACTTGAGCAGTTCTTC. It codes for CASQVGLEQFF.

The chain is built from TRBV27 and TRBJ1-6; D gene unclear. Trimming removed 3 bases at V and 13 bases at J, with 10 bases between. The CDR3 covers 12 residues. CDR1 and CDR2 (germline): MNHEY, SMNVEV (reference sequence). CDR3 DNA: TGTGCCAGCAGTTTCCCCCAGCAGCCCCTCCACTTT. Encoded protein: CASSFPQQPLHF.

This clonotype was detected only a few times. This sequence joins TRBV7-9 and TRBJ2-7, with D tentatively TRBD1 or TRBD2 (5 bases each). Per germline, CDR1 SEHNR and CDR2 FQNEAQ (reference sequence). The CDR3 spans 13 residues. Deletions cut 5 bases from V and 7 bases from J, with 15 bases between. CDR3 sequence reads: CASSIGTPGEQYF. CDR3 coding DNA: TGTGCCAGCAGCATCGGGACGCCGGGAGAGCAGTACTTC.

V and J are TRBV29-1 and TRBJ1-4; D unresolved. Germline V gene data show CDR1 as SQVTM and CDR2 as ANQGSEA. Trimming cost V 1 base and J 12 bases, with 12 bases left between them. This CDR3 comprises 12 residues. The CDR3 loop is CSVEAEGGELFF. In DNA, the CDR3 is TGCAGCGTTGAAGCCGAGGGTGGTGAACTGTTTTTT.

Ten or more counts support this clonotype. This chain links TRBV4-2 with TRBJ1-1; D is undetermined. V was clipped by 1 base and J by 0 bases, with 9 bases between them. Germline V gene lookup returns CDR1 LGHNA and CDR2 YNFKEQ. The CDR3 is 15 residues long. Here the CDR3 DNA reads TGTGCCAGCAGCCAAGGGTGGTACATGAACACTGAAGCTTTCTTT. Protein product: CASSQGWYMNTEAFF.

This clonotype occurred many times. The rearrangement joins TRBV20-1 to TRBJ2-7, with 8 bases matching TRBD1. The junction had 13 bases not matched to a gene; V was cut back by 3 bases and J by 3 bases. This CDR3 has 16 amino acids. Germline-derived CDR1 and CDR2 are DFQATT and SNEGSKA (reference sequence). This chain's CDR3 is CSASPRQGAAIYEQYF. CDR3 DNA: TGCAGTGCTAGCCCCCGCCAGGGGGCTGCTATCTACGAGCAGTACTTC.

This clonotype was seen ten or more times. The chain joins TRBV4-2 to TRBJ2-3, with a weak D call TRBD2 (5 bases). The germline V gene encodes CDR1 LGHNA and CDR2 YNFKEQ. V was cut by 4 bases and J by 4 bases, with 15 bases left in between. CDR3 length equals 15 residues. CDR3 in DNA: TGTGCCAGCAGCCCAAGGTGGGCTAGCCCAGATACGCAGTATTTT. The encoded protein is CASSPRWASPDTQYF.

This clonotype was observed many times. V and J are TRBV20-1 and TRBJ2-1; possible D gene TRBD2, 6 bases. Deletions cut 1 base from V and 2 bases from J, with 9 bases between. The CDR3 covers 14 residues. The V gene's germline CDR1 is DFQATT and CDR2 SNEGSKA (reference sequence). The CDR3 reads CSARATRAYNEQFF. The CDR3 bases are TGCAGTGCTAGAGCGACTAGGGCCTACAATGAGCAGTTCTTC.

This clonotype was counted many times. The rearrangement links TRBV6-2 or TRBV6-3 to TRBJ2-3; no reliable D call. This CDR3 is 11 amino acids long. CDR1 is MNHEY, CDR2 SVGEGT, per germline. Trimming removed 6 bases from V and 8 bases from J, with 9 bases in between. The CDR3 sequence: CASSASATQYF. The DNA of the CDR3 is TGTGCCAGCAGCGCCTCAGCTACGCAGTATTTT.

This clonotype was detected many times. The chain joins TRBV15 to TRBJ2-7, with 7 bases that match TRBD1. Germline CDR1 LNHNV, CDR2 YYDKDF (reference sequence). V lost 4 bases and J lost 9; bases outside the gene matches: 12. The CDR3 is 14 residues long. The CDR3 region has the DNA TGTGCCACCAGCATCGTGGGACAGAATCCGCCGCAGTACTTC. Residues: CATSIVGQNPPQYF.

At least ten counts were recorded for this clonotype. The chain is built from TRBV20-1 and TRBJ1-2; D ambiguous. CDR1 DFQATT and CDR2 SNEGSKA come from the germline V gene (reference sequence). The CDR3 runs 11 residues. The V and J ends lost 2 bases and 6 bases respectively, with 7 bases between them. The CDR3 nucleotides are TGCAGTGCTAGACGGATAGATGGCTACACCTTC. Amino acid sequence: CSARRIDGYTF.